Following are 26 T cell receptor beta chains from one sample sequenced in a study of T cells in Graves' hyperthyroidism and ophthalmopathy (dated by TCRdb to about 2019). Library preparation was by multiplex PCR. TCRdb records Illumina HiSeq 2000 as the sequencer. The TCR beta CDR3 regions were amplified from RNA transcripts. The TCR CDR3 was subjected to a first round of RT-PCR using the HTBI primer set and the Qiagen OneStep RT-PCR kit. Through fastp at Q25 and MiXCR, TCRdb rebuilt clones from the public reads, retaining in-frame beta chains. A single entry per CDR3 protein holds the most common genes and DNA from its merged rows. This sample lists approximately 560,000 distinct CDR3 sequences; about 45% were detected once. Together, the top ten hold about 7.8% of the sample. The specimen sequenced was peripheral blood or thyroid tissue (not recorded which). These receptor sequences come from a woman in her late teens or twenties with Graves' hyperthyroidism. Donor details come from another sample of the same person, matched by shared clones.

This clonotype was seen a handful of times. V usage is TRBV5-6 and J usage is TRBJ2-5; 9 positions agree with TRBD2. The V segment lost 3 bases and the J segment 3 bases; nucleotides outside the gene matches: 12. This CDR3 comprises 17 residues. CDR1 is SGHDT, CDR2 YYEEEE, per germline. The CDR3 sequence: CASSSGGAGGPKETQYF. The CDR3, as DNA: TGTGCCAGCAGCTCTGGCGGAGCGGGAGGACCAAAAGAGACCCAGTACTTC.

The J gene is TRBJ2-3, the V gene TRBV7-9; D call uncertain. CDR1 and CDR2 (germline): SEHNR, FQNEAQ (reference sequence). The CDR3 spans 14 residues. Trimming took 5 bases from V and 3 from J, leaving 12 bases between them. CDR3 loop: CASSVSARTDTQYF. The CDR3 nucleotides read TGTGCCAGCAGCGTATCAGCGAGGACAGATACGCAGTATTTT.

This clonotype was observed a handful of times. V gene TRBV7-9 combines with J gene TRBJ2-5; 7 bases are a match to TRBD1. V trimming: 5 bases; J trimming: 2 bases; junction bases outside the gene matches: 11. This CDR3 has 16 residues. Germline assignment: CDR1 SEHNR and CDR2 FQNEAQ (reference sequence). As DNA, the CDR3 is TGTGCCAGCAGCCAGAATCGGGACAGCTTGCAAGAGACCCAGTACTTC. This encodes CASSQNRDSLQETQYF.

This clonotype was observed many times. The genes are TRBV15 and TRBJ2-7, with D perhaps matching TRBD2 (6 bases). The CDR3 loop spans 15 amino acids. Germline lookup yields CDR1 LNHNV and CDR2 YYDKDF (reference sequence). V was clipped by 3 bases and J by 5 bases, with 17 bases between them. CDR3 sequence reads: CATSRTRTDSNEQYF. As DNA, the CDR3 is TGTGCCACCAGCAGGACTAGGACTGATTCGAACGAGCAGTACTTC.

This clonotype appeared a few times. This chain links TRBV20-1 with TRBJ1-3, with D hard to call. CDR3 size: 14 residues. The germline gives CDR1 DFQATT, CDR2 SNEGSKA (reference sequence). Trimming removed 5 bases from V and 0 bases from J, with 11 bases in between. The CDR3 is CSARKGSSGNTIYF. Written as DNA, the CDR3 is TGCAGTGCTCGGAAAGGGAGCTCTGGAAACACCATATATTTT.

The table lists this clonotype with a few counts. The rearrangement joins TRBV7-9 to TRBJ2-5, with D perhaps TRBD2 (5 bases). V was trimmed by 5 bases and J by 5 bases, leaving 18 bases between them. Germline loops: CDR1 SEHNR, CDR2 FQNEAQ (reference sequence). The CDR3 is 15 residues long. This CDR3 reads CASSPGLAVEETQYF. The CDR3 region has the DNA TGTGCCAGCAGCCCAGGACTTGCGGTTGAGGAGACCCAGTACTTC.

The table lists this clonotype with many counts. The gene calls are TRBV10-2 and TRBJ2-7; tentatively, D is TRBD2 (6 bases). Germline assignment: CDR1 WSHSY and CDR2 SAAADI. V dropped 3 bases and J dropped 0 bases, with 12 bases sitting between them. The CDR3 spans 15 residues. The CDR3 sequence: CASSDNPSDSYEQYF. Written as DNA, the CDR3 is TGCGCCAGCAGTGACAACCCTAGCGACTCCTACGAGCAGTACTTC.

The CDR3 DNA follows: TGTGCCAGCAGTGCTAGCGGGAGGGCCGGTGAGACCCAGTACTTC. Encoded protein: CASSASGRAGETQYF. The chain has TRBV2 and TRBJ2-5, with 12 bases that match TRBD2. Per the germline V gene, CDR1 is SNHLY and CDR2 is FYNNEI. CDR3 length equals 15 residues. After removal of 4 bases from V and 5 bases from J, the junction contained 5 bases not matched to a gene.

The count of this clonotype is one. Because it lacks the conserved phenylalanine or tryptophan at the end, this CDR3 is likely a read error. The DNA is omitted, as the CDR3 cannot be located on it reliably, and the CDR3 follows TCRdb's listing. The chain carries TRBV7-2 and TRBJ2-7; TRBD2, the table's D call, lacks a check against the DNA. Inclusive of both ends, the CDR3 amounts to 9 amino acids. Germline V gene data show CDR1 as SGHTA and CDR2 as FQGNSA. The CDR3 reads CASSLEKTS.

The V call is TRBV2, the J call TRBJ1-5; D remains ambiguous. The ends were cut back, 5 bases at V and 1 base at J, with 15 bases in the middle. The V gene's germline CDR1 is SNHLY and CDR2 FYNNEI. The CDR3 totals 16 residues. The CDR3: CASSLRYGMSNQPQHF. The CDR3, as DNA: TGTGCCAGCAGTTTAAGGTATGGGATGAGCAATCAGCCCCAGCATTTT.

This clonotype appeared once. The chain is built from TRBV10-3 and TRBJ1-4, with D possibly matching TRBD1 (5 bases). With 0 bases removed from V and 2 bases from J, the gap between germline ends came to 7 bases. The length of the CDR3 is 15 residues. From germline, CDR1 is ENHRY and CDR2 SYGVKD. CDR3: CAISESGGTNEKLFF. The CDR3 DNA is TGTGCCATCAGTGAGTCCGGGGGTACTAATGAAAAACTGTTTTTT.

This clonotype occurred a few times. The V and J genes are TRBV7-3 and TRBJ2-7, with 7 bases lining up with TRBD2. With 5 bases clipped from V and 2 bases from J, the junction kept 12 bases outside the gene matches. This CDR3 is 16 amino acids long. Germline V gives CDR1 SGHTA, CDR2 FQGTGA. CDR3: CASSTASGTTTYEQYF. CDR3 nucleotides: TGTGCCAGCAGCACCGCCTCCGGGACTACCACCTACGAGCAGTACTTC.

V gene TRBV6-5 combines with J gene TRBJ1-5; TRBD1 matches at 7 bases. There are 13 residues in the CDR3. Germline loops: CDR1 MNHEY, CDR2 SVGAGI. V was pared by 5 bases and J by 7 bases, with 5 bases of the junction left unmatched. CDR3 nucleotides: TGTGCCAGCAGTCCTGACAGGGCACAGCCCCAGCATTTT. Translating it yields CASSPDRAQPQHF.

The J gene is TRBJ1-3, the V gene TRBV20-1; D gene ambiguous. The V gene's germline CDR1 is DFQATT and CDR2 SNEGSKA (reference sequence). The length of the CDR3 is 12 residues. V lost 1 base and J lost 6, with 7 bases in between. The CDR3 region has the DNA TGCAGTGCTAGAGGCCAGGCAAACACCATATATTTT. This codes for CSARGQANTIYF.

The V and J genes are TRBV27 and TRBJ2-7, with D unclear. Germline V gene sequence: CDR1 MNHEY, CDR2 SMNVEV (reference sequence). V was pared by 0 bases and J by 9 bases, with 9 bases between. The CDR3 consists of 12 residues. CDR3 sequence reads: CASSLSPGGQYF. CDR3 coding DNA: TGTGCCAGCAGTTTATCCCCGGGCGGGCAGTACTTC.

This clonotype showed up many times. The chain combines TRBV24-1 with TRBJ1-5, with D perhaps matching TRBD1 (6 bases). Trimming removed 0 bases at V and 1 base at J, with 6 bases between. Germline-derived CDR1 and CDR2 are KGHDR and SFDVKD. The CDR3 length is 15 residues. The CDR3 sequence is CATSDLRGSNQPQHF. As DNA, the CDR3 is TGTGCCACCAGTGATTTGAGGGGGAGCAATCAGCCCCAGCATTTT.

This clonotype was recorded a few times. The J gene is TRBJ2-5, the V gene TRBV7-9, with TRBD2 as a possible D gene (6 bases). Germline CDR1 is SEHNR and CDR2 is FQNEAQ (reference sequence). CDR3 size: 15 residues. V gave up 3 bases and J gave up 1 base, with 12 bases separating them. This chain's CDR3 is CASSLDFGSQETQYF. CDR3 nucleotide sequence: TGTGCCAGCAGCTTGGATTTCGGGAGCCAAGAGACCCAGTACTTC. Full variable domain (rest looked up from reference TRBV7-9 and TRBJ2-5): DTGVSQNPRHKITKRGQNVTFRCDPISEHNRLYWYRQTLGQGPEFLTYFQNEAQLEKSRLLSDRFSAERPKGSFSTLEIQRTEQGDSAMYLCASSLDFGSQETQYFGPGTRLLVL.

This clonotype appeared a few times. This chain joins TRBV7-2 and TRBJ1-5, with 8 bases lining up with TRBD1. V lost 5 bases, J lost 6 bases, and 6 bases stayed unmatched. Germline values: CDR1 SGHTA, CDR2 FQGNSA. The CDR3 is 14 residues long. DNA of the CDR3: TGTGCCAGCAGCGCGGGTCAGGGGGCTCAGCCCCAGCATTTT. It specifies CASSAGQGAQPQHF.

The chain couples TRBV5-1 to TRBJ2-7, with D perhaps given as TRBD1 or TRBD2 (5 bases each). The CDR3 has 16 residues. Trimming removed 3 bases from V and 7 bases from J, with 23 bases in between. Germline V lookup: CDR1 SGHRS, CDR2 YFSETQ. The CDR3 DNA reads TGCGCCAGCAGCTCATTGGAAGCAGGGAGTCGTTATGAGCAGTACTTC. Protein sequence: CASSSLEAGSRYEQYF.

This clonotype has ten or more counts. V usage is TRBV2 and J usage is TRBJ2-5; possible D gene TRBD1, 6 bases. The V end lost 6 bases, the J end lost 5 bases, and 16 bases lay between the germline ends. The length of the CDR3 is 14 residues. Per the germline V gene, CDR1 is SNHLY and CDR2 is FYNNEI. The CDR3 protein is CASSGDIREETQYF. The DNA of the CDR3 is TGTGCCAGCAGCGGGGACATCCGCGAGGAGACCCAGTACTTC.

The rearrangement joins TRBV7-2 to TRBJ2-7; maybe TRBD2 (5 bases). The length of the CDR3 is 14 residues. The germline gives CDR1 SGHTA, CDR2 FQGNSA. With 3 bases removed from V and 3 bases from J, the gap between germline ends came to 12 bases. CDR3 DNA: TGTGCCAGCAGCTTGGACGCGGGTCACTACGAGCAGTACTTC. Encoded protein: CASSLDAGHYEQYF.

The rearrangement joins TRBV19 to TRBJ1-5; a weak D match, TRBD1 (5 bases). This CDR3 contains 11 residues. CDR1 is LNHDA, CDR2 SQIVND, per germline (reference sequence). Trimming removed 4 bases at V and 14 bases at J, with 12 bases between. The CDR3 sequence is CASSNWGYEHF. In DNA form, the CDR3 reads TGTGCCAGTAGTAACTGGGGCTACGAGCATTTT.

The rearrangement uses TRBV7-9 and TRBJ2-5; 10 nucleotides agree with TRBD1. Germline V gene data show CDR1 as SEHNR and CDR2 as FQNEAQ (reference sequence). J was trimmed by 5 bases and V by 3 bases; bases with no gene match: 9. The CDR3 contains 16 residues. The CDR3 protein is CASSFRQGAQSETQYF. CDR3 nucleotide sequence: TGTGCCAGCAGCTTCAGACAGGGGGCGCAGAGTGAGACCCAGTACTTC. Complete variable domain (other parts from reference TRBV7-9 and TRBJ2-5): DTGVSQNPRHKITKRGQNVTFRCDPISEHNRLYWYRQTLGQGPEFLTYFQNEAQLEKSRLLSDRFSAERPKGSFSTLEIQRTEQGDSAMYLCASSFRQGAQSETQYFGPGTRLLVL.

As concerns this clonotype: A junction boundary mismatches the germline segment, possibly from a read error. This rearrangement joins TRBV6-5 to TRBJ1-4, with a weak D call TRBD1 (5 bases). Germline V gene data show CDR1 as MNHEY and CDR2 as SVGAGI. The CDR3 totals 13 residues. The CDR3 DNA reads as TGTGCCATCAGTGAGGGGACCCACTTTCGACTGTTTTTT. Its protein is CAISEGTHFRLFF.

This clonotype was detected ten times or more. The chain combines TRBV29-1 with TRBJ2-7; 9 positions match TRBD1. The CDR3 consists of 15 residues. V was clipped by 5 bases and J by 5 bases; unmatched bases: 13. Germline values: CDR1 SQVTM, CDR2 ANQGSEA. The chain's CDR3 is CSVSEAGQGRDEQYF. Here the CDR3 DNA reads TGCAGCGTTAGTGAGGCGGGACAGGGACGTGACGAGCAGTACTTC.

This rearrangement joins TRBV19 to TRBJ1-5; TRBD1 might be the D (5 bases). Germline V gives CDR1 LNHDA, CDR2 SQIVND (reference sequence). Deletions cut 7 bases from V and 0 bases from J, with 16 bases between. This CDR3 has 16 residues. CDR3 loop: CASTKRGIYSNQPQHF. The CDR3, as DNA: TGTGCCAGTACTAAGAGGGGTATCTATAGCAATCAGCCCCAGCATTTT.